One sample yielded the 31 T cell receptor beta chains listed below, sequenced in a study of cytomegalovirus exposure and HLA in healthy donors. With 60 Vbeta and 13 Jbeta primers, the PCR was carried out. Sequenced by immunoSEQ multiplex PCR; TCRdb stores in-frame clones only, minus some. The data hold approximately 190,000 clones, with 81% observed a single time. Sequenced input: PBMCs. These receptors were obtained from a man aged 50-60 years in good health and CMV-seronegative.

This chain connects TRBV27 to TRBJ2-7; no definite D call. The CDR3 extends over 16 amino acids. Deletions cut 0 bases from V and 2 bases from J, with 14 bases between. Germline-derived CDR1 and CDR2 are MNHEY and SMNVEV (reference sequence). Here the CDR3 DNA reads TGTGCCAGCAGTTTATCGATATCTACCACTCCCTACGAGCAGTACTTC. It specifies CASSLSISTTPYEQYF.

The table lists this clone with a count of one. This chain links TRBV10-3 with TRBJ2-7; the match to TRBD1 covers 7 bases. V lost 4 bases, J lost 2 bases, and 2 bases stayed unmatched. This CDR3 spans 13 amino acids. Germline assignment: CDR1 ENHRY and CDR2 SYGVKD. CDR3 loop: CAISGDSTYEQYF. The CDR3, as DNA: TGTGCCATCAGTGGGGACAGTACCTACGAGCAGTACTTC.

The CDR3 bases are TGTGCCAGCAGCCGACAATGGCAGGGATTTCGTAACTATGGCTACACCTTC. The encoded protein is CASSRQWQGFRNYGYTF. The V call is TRBV5-5, the J call TRBJ1-2; maybe TRBD1 (5 bases). Trimming took 4 bases from V and 1 from J, leaving 20 bases between them. CDR3 length: 17 residues. The germline V gene has CDR1 SGHKS and CDR2 YYEKEE (reference sequence).

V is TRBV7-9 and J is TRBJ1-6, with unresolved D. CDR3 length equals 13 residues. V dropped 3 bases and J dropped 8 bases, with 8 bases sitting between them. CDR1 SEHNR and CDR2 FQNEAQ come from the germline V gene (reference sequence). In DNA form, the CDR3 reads TGTGCCAGCAGCTTCGGCGAGGATTCACCCCTCCACTTT. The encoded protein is CASSFGEDSPLHF.

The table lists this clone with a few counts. This chain's CDR3 is CASSFAGTGDNEQFF. The CDR3 DNA reads as TGTGCCAGCAGCTTTGCCGGGACAGGGGACAATGAGCAGTTCTTC. V is TRBV7-9 and J is TRBJ2-1, with 10 nucleotides matching TRBD1. Germline lookup yields CDR1 SEHNR and CDR2 FQNEAQ (reference sequence). This CDR3 comprises 15 residues. The V and J ends lost 3 bases and 5 bases, in that order; junction bases with no gene match: 4.

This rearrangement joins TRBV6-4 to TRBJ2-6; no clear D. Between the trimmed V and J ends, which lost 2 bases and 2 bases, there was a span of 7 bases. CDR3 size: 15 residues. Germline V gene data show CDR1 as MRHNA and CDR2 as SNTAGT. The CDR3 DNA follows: TGTGCCAGCAGTGACGGGCAACCTGGGGCCAACGTCCTGACTTTC. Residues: CASSDGQPGANVLTF.

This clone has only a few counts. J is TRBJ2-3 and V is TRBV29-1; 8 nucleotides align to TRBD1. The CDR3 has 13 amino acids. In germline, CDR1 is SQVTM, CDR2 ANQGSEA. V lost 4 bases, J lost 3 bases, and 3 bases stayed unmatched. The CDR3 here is CSVGTGKTDTQYF. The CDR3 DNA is TGCAGCGTTGGGACAGGGAAGACAGATACGCAGTATTTT.

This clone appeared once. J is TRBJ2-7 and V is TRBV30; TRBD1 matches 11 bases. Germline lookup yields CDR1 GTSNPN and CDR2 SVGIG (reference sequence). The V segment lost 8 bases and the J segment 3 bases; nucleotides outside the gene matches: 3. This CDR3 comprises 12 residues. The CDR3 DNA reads TGTGCCGCGGGACAGGGGGGCTACGAGCAGTACTTC. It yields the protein CAAGQGGYEQYF.

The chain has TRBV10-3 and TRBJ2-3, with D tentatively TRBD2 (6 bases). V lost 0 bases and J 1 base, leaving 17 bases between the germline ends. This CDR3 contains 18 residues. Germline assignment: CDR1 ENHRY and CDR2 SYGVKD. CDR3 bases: TGTGCCATCAGTGAGTCGGGGGACTCCTATTCCCGCACAGATACGCAGTATTTT. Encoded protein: CAISESGDSYSRTDTQYF.

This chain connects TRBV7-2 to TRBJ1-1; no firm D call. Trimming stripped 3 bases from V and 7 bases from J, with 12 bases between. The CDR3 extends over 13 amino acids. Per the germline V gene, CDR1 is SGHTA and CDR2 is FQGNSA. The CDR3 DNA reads TGTGCCAGCAGCTTCGGGGTTCTTGGTGAAGCTTTCTTT. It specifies CASSFGVLGEAFF.

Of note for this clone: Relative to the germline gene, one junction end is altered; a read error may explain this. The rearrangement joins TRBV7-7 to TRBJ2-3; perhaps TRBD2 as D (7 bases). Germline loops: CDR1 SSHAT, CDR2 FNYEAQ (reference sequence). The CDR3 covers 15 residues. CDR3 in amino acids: CASSLGGGMGDTQYF. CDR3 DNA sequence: TGTGCTAGCAGCTTAGGGGGGGGAATGGGAGATACGCAGTATTTT.

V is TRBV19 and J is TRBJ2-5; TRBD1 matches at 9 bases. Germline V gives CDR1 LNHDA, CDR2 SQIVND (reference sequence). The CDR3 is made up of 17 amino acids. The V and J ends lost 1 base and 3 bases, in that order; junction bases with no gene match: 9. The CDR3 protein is CASSIAGTGYGEETQYF. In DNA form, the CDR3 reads TGTGCCAGTAGTATAGCTGGGACAGGGTACGGGGAAGAGACCCAGTACTTC.

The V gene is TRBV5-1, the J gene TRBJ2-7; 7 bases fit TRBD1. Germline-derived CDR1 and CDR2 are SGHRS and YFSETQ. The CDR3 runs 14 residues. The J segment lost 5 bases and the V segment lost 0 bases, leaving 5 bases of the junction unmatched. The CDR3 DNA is TGCGCCAGCAGCTTGGAGACAGGGCGACACGAGCAGTACTTC. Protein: CASSLETGRHEQYF.

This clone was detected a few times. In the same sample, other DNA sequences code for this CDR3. For the CDR3, the DNA is TGTGCCAGCAGCGAGACAGGGAACTATGGCTACACCTTC. Translation gives CASSETGNYGYTF. The chain combines TRBV2 with TRBJ1-2; the match to TRBD1 covers 7 bases. This CDR3 is 13 amino acids long. Germline V CDR1 and CDR2: SNHLY, FYNNEI. V lost 6 bases, J lost 2 bases, and 3 bases stayed unmatched.

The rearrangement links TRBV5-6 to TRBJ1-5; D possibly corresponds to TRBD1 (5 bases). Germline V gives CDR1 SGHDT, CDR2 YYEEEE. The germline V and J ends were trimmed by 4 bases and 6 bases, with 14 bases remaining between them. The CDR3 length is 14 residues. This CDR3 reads CASSPRDLSQPQHF. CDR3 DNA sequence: TGTGCCAGCAGCCCCCGGGACTTGAGTCAGCCCCAGCATTTT.

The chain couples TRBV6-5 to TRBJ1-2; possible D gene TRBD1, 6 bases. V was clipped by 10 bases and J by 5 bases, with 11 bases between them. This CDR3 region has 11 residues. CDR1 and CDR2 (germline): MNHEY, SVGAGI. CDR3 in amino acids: CATVTGYGYTF. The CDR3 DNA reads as TGTGCCACTGTGACAGGATATGGCTACACCTTC.

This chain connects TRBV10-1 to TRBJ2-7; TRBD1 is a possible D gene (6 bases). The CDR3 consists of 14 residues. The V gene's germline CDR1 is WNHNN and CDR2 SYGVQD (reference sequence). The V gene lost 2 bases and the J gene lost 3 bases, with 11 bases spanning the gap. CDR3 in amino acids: CASSEGQGRYEQYF. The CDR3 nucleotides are TGCGCCAGCAGTGAGGGGCAGGGGCGCTACGAGCAGTACTTC.

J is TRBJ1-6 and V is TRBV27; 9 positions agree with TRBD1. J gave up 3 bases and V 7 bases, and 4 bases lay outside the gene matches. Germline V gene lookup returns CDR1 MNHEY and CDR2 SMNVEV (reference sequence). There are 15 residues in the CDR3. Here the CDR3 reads CASTLTGGYNSPLHF. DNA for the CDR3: TGTGCCAGCACTTTGACAGGGGGCTATAATTCACCCCTCCACTTT.

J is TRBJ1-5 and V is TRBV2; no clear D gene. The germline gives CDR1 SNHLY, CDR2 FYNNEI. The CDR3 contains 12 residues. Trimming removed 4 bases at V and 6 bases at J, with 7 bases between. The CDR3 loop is CASSGSGQPQHF. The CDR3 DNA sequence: TGTGCCAGCAGTGGTAGTGGTCAGCCCCAGCATTTT.

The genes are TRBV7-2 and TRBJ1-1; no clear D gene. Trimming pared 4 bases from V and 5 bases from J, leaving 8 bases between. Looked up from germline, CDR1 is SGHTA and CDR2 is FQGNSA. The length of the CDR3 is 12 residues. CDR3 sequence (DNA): TGTGCCAGCAGCTACACGGGAACTGAAGCTTTCTTT. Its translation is CASSYTGTEAFF.

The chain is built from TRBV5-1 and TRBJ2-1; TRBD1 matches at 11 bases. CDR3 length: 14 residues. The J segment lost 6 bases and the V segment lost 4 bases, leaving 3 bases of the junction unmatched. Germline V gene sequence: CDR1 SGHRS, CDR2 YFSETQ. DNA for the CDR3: TGCGCCAGCAGCGCGGGGACAGGGGGCAATGAGCAGTTCTTC. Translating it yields CASSAGTGGNEQFF.

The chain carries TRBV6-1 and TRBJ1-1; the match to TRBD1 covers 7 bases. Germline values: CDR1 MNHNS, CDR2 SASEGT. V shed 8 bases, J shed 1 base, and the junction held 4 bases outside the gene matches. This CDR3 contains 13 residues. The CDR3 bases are TGTGCCAGCGAACAGGGGCGGAACACTGAAGCTTTCTTT. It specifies CASEQGRNTEAFF.

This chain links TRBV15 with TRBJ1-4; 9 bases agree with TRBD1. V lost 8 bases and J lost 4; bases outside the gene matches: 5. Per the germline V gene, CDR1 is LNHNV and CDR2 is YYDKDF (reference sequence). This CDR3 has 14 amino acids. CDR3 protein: CATRDRASNEKLFF. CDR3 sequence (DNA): TGTGCCACCCGGGACAGGGCAAGTAATGAAAAACTGTTTTTT.

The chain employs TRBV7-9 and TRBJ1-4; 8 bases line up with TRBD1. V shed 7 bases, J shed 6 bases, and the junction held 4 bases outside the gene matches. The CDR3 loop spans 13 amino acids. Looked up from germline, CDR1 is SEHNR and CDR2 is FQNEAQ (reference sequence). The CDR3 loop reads CASIDRGDEKLFF. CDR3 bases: TGTGCCAGCATAGACAGGGGAGATGAAAAACTGTTTTTT.

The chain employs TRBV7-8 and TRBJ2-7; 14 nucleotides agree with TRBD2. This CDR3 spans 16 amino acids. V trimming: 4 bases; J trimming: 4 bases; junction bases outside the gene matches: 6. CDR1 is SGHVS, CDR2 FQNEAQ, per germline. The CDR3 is CASSSRLAGGLYEQYF. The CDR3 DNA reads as TGTGCCAGCAGCTCTCGACTAGCGGGGGGGCTGTACGAGCAGTACTTC.

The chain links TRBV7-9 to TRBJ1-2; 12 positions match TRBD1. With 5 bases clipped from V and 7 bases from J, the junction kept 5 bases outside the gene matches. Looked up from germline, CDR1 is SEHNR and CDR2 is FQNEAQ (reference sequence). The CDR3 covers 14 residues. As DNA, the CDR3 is TGTGCCAGCAGCCGGGACAGGGGGCTCGGTGGCTACACCTTC. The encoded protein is CASSRDRGLGGYTF.

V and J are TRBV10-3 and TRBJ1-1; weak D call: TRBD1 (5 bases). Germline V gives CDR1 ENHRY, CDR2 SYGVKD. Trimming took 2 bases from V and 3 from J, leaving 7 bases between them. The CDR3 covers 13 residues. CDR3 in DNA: TGTGCCATCAGTGAGAGACAGCACACTGAAGCTTTCTTT. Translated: CAISERQHTEAFF.

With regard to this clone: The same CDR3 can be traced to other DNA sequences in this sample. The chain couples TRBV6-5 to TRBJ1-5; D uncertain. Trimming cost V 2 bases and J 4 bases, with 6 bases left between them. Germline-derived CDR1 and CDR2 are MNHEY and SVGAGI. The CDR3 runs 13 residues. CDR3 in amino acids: CASSYGGNQPQHF. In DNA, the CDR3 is TGTGCCAGCAGTTACGGAGGTAATCAGCCCCAGCATTTT.

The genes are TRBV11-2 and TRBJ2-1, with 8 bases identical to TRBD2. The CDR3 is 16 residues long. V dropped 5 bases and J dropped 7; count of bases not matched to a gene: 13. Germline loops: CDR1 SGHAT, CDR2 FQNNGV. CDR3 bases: TGTGCCAGCAGCGCACTGGCGGGGGGCCATTATAATGAGCAGTTCTTC. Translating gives CASSALAGGHYNEQFF.

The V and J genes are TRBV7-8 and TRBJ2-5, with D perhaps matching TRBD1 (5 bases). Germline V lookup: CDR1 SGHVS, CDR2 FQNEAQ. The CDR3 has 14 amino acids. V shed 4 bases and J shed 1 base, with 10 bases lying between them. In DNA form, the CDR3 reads TGTGCCAGCAGCTCAAGGACAAGCCAAGAGACCCAGTACTTC. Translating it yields CASSSRTSQETQYF.

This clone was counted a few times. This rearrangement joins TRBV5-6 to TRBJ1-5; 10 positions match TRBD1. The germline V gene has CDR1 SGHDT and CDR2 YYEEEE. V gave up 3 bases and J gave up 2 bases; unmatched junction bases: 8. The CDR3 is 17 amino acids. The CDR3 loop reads CASSSRDRGGRNQPQHF. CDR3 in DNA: TGTGCCAGCAGCTCCCGGGACAGGGGAGGTCGCAATCAGCCCCAGCATTTT.